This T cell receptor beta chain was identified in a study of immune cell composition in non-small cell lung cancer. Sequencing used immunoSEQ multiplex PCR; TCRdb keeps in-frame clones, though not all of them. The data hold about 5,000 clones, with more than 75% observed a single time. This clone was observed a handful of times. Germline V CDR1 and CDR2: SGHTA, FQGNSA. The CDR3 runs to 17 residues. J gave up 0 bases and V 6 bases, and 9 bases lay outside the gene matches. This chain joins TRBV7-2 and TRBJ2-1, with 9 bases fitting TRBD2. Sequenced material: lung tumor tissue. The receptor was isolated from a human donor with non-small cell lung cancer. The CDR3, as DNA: TGTGCCAGCAGTCCGAGTTCTAGCGGGGTCTCCTACAATGAGCAGTTCTTC. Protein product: CASSPSSSGVSYNEQFF.